One and the same sample provided the 12 T cell receptor beta chains below, sequenced in a study of T cell changes during pregnancy in multiple sclerosis. The table came from immunoSEQ multiplex PCR; TCRdb's copy has only in-frame clones and leaves some out. The table has about 38,000 clones, 90% seen once. The source material was CD4+ T cells from peripheral blood mononuclear cells, sampled in the second trimester of pregnancy. The receptors were sampled from a female donor with multiple sclerosis, enrolled in a pregnancy study.

The rearrangement joins TRBV28 to TRBJ2-1; perhaps TRBD1 as D (5 bases). The CDR3 runs to 14 residues. With 5 bases removed from V and 3 bases from J, the gap between germline ends came to 11 bases. CDR1 and CDR2 from the germline V gene are MDHEN and SYDVKM. CDR3 sequence: CASSALTVYNEQFF. As DNA, the CDR3 is TGTGCCAGCAGTGCCCTGACAGTCTACAATGAGCAGTTCTTC.

V gene TRBV6-5 combines with J gene TRBJ1-1; D may be TRBD1 (6 bases). Trimming cost V 8 bases and J 7 bases, with 14 bases left between them. Germline V CDR1 and CDR2: MNHEY, SVGAGI. The CDR3 has 12 amino acids. This CDR3 is CASRDRGSEAFF. Written as DNA, the CDR3 is TGTGCCAGCCGCGATAGGGGGAGTGAAGCTTTCTTT.

This chain joins TRBV9 and TRBJ2-1, with D perhaps matching TRBD2 (5 bases). CDR3 size: 15 residues. CDR1 SGDLS and CDR2 YYNGEE come from the germline V gene. V lost 0 bases to trimming and J lost 5 bases, with 12 bases between them. The CDR3: CASSVDLRVHNEQFF. The CDR3 DNA follows: TGTGCCAGCAGCGTAGACTTGCGGGTCCACAATGAGCAGTTCTTC. Looking up the rest from reference TRBV9 and TRBJ2-1 gives the full variable domain: DSGVTQTPKHLITATGQRVTLRCSPRSGDLSVYWYQQSLDQGLQFLIQYYNGEERAKGNILERFSAQQFPDLHSELNLSSLELGDSALYFCASSVDLRVHNEQFFGPGTRLTVL.

The chain employs TRBV7-2 and TRBJ2-7; 7 bases align to TRBD1. The CDR3 is 12 residues long. V lost 5 bases, J lost 6 bases, and 4 bases stayed unmatched. The germline CDR1 and CDR2 sequences are SGHTA and FQGNSA. The CDR3 here is CASSGTGAEQYF. The CDR3 region has the DNA TGTGCCAGCAGCGGAACAGGGGCCGAGCAGTACTTC.

This chain links TRBV6-5 with TRBJ1-5; D gene uncertain. The V gene's germline CDR1 is MNHEY and CDR2 SVGAGI. The length of the CDR3 is 15 residues. Trimming stripped 9 bases from V and 2 bases from J, with 17 bases between. CDR3 sequence reads: CASPKRRPGNQPQHF. CDR3 bases: TGTGCCAGTCCTAAACGGCGGCCTGGCAATCAGCCCCAGCATTTT.

The V gene is TRBV7-3, the J gene TRBJ2-1; 14 bases map to TRBD2. The CDR3 covers 17 residues. J gave up 9 bases and V 6 bases, and 13 bases lay outside the gene matches. CDR1 and CDR2 (germline): SGHTA, FQGTGA. CDR3 coding DNA: TGTGCCAGCAGGGGCCCGGGACTAGCGGGAGCTAGCGGTGAGCAGTTCTTC. It encodes CASRGPGLAGASGEQFF.

The chain carries TRBV6-6 and TRBJ1-2; 9 positions match TRBD1. With 4 bases clipped from V and 8 bases from J, the junction kept 2 bases outside the gene matches. Germline CDR1 and CDR2: MNHNY and SVGAGI (reference sequence). This CDR3 is built from 12 residues. CDR3 nucleotides: TGTGCCAGCAGTTGGACAGGGGACGGCTACACCTTC. Translating gives CASSWTGDGYTF.

The rearrangement uses TRBV6-1 and TRBJ2-1, with 10 bases matching TRBD2. Germline values: CDR1 MNHNS, CDR2 SASEGT. This CDR3 comprises 15 residues. V trimming: 5 bases; J trimming: 8 bases; junction bases outside the gene matches: 9. The CDR3 here is CASSLSGRAIDEQFF. In DNA, the CDR3 is TGTGCCAGCAGTCTCAGCGGGAGGGCCATCGATGAGCAGTTCTTC.

The gene calls are TRBV6-5 and TRBJ2-2, with D perhaps TRBD2 (5 bases). V was cut by 1 base and J by 8 bases, with 8 bases left in between. CDR3 length: 13 amino acids. Germline loops: CDR1 MNHEY, CDR2 SVGAGI. CDR3 loop: CASSYLRGGELFF. CDR3 nucleotides: TGTGCCAGCAGTTACTTACGCGGGGGGGAGCTGTTTTTT.

The rearrangement joins TRBV11-2 to TRBJ2-1, with TRBD2 matching over 7 bases. Germline V gene sequence: CDR1 SGHAT, CDR2 FQNNGV. CDR3 length: 16 residues. The ends lost 1 base at V and 6 bases at J; junction bases unmatched: 9. CDR3 nucleotides: TGTGCCAGCAGCTTAGGCCGACTAGCAGCTCTCAATGAGCAGTTCTTC. Protein product: CASSLGRLAALNEQFF.

The chain couples TRBV28 to TRBJ2-3; 9 bases map to TRBD1. Germline V gene sequence: CDR1 MDHEN, CDR2 SYDVKM. V shed 6 bases and J 3 bases; nucleotides not matched to a gene: 10. The CDR3 loop spans 16 amino acids. DNA of the CDR3: TGTGCCAGCAGCTCCATTGCCGGGACAGGGACAGATACGCAGTATTTT. As protein: CASSSIAGTGTDTQYF.

This chain uses TRBV2 with TRBJ2-2, with 8 positions matching TRBD1. Germline V CDR1 and CDR2: SNHLY, FYNNEI. V was pared by 4 bases and J by 4 bases, with 5 bases of the junction left unmatched. CDR3 length: 15 amino acids. The CDR3 reads CASSVKTGGTGELFF. CDR3 nucleotide sequence: TGTGCCAGCAGTGTTAAAACAGGGGGCACCGGGGAGCTGTTTTTT.